The 25 T cell receptor beta chains below come from one sample, sequenced in a study of T cell responses to AZD1222 COVID-19 vaccine. Measured with immunoSEQ multiplex PCR; TCRdb has only the in-frame clones, and not every one. The sample shows around 150,000 clones, about 92% of them seen only once. The material was peripheral blood, obtained 28 days after the second AZD1222 dose. These receptor sequences come from an adult who received the AZD1222 COVID-19 vaccine.

This CDR3 is CASSEVGSNYGYTF. The CDR3 nucleotides are TGTGCCAGCAGTGAGGTGGGCTCCAACTATGGCTACACCTTC. The chain combines TRBV25-1 with TRBJ1-2; D gene uncertain. With 3 bases removed from V and 2 bases from J, the gap between germline ends came to 10 bases. Germline-derived CDR1 and CDR2 are MGHDK and SYGVNS. The CDR3 totals 14 residues.

This clone showed up just once. The chain recombines TRBV10-1 with TRBJ2-2; TRBD2 agrees at 12 bases. The germline gives CDR1 WNHNN, CDR2 SYGVQD (reference sequence). The CDR3 contains 19 residues. The junction had 13 bases not matched to a gene; V was cut back by 3 bases and J by 5 bases. CDR3 nucleotide sequence: TGCGCCAGCAGTGACCCTAAGACTAGCGGGAGTTTCGGAACCGGGGAGCTGTTTTTT. Translation gives CASSDPKTSGSFGTGELFF.

The V call is TRBV27, the J call TRBJ1-2; D perhaps matches TRBD1 (5 bases). The CDR3 has 14 amino acids. The V gene's germline CDR1 is MNHEY and CDR2 SMNVEV (reference sequence). The V end lost 3 bases, the J end lost 4 bases, and 12 bases lay between the germline ends. The CDR3 DNA reads as TGTGCCAGCAGTTTCGGAACCGGGGGCTATGGCTACACCTTC. Encoded protein: CASSFGTGGYGYTF.

This chain joins TRBV5-1 and TRBJ2-1, with TRBD1 matching over 9 bases. This CDR3 spans 15 amino acids. V lost 6 bases and J lost 7; bases outside the gene matches: 11. Per germline, CDR1 SGHRS and CDR2 YFSETQ. The CDR3 region has the DNA TGCGCCAGCAAAGTTCTCCCGGGACAGGGAAATGAGCAGTTCTTC. It codes for CASKVLPGQGNEQFF.

The CDR3 region is CASSQDPGRAYEQYF. The CDR3 nucleotides are TGTGCCAGCAGCCAAGACCCCGGCAGGGCCTACGAGCAGTACTTC. The chain is built from TRBV3-1 (or the pseudogene TRBV3-2) and TRBJ2-7, with a weak D call TRBD1 (5 bases). In germline, CDR1 is LGHDT, CDR2 YNNKEL (reference sequence). The length of the CDR3 is 15 residues. Trimming removed 0 bases from V and 2 bases from J, with 11 bases in between.

The V gene is TRBV7-8, the J gene TRBJ2-1, with TRBD1 identical over 7 bases. This CDR3 spans 13 amino acids. Germline V gene data show CDR1 as SGHVS and CDR2 as FQNEAQ. Germline trimming cut 5 bases from V and 9 bases from J; bases unmatched to any gene: 7. CDR3 region: CASSRDRVREQFF. In nucleotides, the CDR3 is TGTGCCAGCAGCCGTGACAGGGTACGTGAGCAGTTCTTC.

This chain joins TRBV27 and TRBJ2-7; either TRBD1 or TRBD2 may fit D (5 bases each). The V end was cut by 2 bases, the J end by 3 bases, with 17 bases between. The germline CDR1 and CDR2 sequences are MNHEY and SMNVEV (reference sequence). The CDR3 runs to 16 residues. CDR3 amino acids: CASSLRRGVAFYEQYF. In DNA form, the CDR3 reads TGTGCCAGCAGTTTAAGAAGAGGGGTAGCTTTCTACGAGCAGTACTTC.

This chain uses TRBV5-4 with TRBJ1-4; D is unresolved. Germline CDR1 and CDR2: SGHNT and YYREEE (reference sequence). The germline V and J ends were trimmed by 1 base and 3 bases, with 10 bases remaining between them. The CDR3 covers 15 residues. The DNA for the CDR3 is TGTGCCAGCAGCTTGCGGGGAGGCGCTAATGAAAAACTGTTTTTT. It yields the protein CASSLRGGANEKLFF.

The chain has TRBV19 and TRBJ1-5, with unresolved D. Germline V CDR1 and CDR2: LNHDA, SQIVND (reference sequence). With 2 bases removed from V and 4 bases from J, the gap between germline ends came to 9 bases. CDR3 length: 14 amino acids. The CDR3 here is CASSIRRRNQPQHF. Here the CDR3 DNA reads TGTGCCAGTAGTATAAGGCGGAGGAATCAGCCCCAGCATTTT.

The chain has TRBV19 and TRBJ2-7; D tentatively reads TRBD1 or TRBD2 (7 bases each). Germline CDR1 reads LNHDA; CDR2 reads SQIVND (reference sequence). The CDR3 loop spans 15 amino acids. V gave up 7 bases and J gave up 0 bases, with 16 bases separating them. CDR3 residues: CASKGGRDSSYEQYF. The CDR3 DNA is TGTGCCAGTAAAGGGGGGAGGGACAGCTCCTACGAGCAGTACTTC.

This clone was detected only once. The chain recombines TRBV9 with TRBJ2-1, with TRBD2 matching 9 bases. Germline V gene lookup returns CDR1 SGDLS and CDR2 YYNGEE. CDR3 length: 15 residues. Trimming at V came to 0 bases and at J to 10 bases, leaving 8 bases not matched to a gene. CDR3 loop: CASSVGASGTKEQFF. The CDR3 nucleotides read TGTGCCAGCAGCGTAGGGGCTAGCGGGACAAAAGAGCAGTTCTTC.

V gene TRBV28 combines with J gene TRBJ1-1; D remains unclear. V lost 3 bases, J lost 1 base, and 6 bases lay in between. Germline loops: CDR1 MDHEN, CDR2 SYDVKM. This CDR3 is built from 13 residues. The CDR3 sequence: CASSFTWNTEAFF. CDR3 DNA: TGTGCCAGCAGTTTTACTTGGAACACTGAAGCTTTCTTT.

This chain links TRBV24-1 with TRBJ2-7, with D perhaps TRBD1 (6 bases). This CDR3 region has 14 residues. The V end was cut by 3 bases, the J end by 2 bases, with 10 bases between. Germline V CDR1 and CDR2: KGHDR, SFDVKD. CDR3 amino acids: CATSDVGQTYEQYF. In nucleotides, the CDR3 is TGTGCCACCAGTGATGTAGGACAGACCTACGAGCAGTACTTC.

The chain is built from TRBV7-2 and TRBJ2-3; no clear D. The V end lost 5 bases, the J end lost 8 bases, and 14 bases lay between the germline ends. The CDR3 consists of 13 residues. Germline V gene data show CDR1 as SGHTA and CDR2 as FQGNSA. The CDR3 reads CASSKTDIGTQYF. CDR3 DNA: TGTGCCAGCAGCAAGACTGATATTGGTACGCAGTATTTT.

The chain combines TRBV7-2 with TRBJ1-2; 7 nucleotides match TRBD1. After removal of 5 bases from V and 7 bases from J, the junction contained 10 bases not matched to a gene. This CDR3 has 14 residues. CDR1 and CDR2 (germline): SGHTA, FQGNSA. The CDR3 protein is CASSRNMGQFGYTF. Here the CDR3 DNA reads TGTGCCAGCAGCAGGAATATGGGACAGTTTGGCTACACCTTC.

The genes are TRBV28 and TRBJ2-3; 11 bases align to TRBD2. The germline V gene encodes CDR1 MDHEN and CDR2 SYDVKM. The length of the CDR3 is 16 residues. V lost 5 bases to trimming and J lost 0 bases; unmatched junction nucleotides: 4. The CDR3 is CASSQGLAASTDTQYF. The CDR3 nucleotides are TGTGCCAGCAGTCAGGGACTAGCGGCTAGCACAGATACGCAGTATTTT.

V usage is TRBV6-2 or TRBV6-3 and J usage is TRBJ2-3; D uncertain. Trimming took 0 bases from V and 2 from J, leaving 9 bases between them. CDR1 MNHEY and CDR2 SVGEGT come from the germline V gene. This CDR3 is built from 15 residues. The CDR3 nucleotides are TGTGCCAGCAGTTACTCGACCGCCTCCACAGATACGCAGTATTTT. The encoded protein is CASSYSTASTDTQYF.

The chain has TRBV4-2 and TRBJ2-1; D possibly corresponds to TRBD1 (7 bases). Germline CDR1 LGHNA, CDR2 YNFKEQ. The CDR3 totals 15 residues. V lost 0 bases to trimming and J lost 4 bases, with 10 bases between them. The CDR3 here is CASSQESGGYNEQFF. The CDR3 DNA sequence: TGTGCCAGCAGCCAAGAGTCAGGGGGGTACAATGAGCAGTTCTTC.

The chain is built from TRBV9 and TRBJ1-2; a possible D gene is TRBD1 (5 bases). V gave up 5 bases and J gave up 8 bases, with 16 bases separating them. The CDR3 runs 13 residues. Germline CDR1 and CDR2: SGDLS and YYNGEE. The CDR3 region is CASSGTQGEGYTF. As DNA, the CDR3 is TGTGCCAGCAGTGGGACGCAGGGTGAGGGCTACACCTTC.

V and J are TRBV5-4 and TRBJ2-7; maybe TRBD2 (5 bases). The CDR3 is made up of 15 amino acids. With 4 bases removed from V and 0 bases from J, the gap between germline ends came to 14 bases. The germline V gene encodes CDR1 SGHNT and CDR2 YYREEE (reference sequence). The CDR3 region is CASSPATGSSYEQYF. In nucleotides, the CDR3 is TGTGCCAGCAGCCCCGCTACGGGAAGCTCCTACGAGCAGTACTTC.

The V gene is TRBV7-2, the J gene TRBJ2-7; the match to TRBD2 covers 10 bases. With 5 bases clipped from V and 9 bases from J, the junction kept 13 bases outside the gene matches. This CDR3 has 15 residues. The germline V gene has CDR1 SGHTA and CDR2 FQGNSA. The CDR3 loop reads CASSPTSGINGGQYF. CDR3 DNA: TGTGCCAGCAGCCCCACTAGCGGGATTAATGGGGGGCAGTACTTC.

The rearrangement uses TRBV5-5 and TRBJ2-1; 9 bases agree with TRBD1. J gave up 8 bases and V 4 bases, and 13 bases lay outside the gene matches. The V gene's germline CDR1 is SGHKS and CDR2 YYEKEE (reference sequence). CDR3 length: 16 amino acids. The CDR3 coding sequence is TGTGCCAGCAGCATTTACCGGGACAGGGTTGGCGATGAGCAGTTCTTC. It yields the protein CASSIYRDRVGDEQFF.

This clone was recorded only once. This sequence joins TRBV9 and TRBJ2-3; TRBD2 matches at 7 bases. Germline loops: CDR1 SGDLS, CDR2 YYNGEE. This CDR3 comprises 14 residues. V lost 6 bases to trimming and J lost 0 bases; unmatched junction nucleotides: 4. CDR3 in amino acids: CASNPSGSTDTQYF. For the CDR3, the DNA is TGTGCCAGCAATCCTAGCGGAAGCACAGATACGCAGTATTTT.

The chain employs TRBV7-8 and TRBJ2-6; TRBD1 is a possible D gene (5 bases). Per germline, CDR1 SGHVS and CDR2 FQNEAQ. The V gene lost 5 bases and the J gene lost 6 bases, with 11 bases spanning the gap. This CDR3 region has 14 residues. The CDR3 sequence: CASSVGHPANVLTF. The DNA for the CDR3 is TGTGCCAGCAGCGTCGGACACCCGGCCAACGTCCTGACTTTC.

The gene calls are TRBV4-1 and TRBJ2-2; D might be TRBD1 or TRBD2, each matching 5 bases. Germline loops: CDR1 MGHRA, CDR2 YSYEKL. CDR3 length: 15 residues. V was pared by 7 bases and J by 7 bases, with 19 bases between. CDR3 coding DNA: TGCGCCAGCACGCGGACGGGGACCGCCGGCGGGGAGCTGTTTTTT. Protein product: CASTRTGTAGGELFF.